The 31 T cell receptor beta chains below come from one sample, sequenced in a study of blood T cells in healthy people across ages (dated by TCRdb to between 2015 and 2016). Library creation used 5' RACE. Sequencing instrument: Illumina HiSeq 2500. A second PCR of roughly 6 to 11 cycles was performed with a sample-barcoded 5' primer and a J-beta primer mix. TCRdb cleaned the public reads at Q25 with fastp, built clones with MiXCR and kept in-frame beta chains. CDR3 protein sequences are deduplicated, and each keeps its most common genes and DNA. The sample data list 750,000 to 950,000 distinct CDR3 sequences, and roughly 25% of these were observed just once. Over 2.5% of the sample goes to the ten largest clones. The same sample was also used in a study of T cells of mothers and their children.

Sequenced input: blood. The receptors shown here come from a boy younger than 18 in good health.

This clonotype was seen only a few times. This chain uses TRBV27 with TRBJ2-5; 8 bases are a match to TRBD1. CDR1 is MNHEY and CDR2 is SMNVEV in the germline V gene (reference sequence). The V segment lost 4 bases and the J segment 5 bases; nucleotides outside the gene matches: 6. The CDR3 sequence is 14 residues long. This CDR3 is CASSYTGGTETQYF. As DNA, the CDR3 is TGTGCCAGCAGTTATACAGGGGGTACGGAGACCCAGTACTTC.

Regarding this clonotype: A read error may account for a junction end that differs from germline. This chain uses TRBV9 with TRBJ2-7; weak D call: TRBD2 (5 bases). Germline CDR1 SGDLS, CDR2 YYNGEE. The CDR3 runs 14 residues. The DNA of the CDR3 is TGTGCCAGCAGCGTATCGGGGAGCTCCCACGAGCAGTACTTC. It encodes CASSVSGSSHEQYF.

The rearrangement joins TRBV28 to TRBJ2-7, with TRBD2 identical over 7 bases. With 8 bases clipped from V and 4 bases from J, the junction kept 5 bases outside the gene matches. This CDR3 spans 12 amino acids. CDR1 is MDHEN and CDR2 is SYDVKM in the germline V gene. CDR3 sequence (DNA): TGTGCCAGCGGGGTAGCGGGTTACGAGCAGTACTTC. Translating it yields CASGVAGYEQYF. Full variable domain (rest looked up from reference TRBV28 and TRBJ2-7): DVKVTQSSRYLVKRTGEKVFLECVQDMDHENMFWYRQDPGLGLRLIYFSYDVKMKEKGDIPEGYSVSREKKERFSLILESASTNQTSMYLCASGVAGYEQYFGPGTRLTVT.

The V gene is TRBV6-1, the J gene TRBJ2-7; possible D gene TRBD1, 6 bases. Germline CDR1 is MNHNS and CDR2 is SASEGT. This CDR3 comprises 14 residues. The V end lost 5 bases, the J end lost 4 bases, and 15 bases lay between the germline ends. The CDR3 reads CASSRTATGYEQYF. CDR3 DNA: TGTGCCAGCAGTAGAACAGCCACAGGGTACGAGCAGTACTTC.

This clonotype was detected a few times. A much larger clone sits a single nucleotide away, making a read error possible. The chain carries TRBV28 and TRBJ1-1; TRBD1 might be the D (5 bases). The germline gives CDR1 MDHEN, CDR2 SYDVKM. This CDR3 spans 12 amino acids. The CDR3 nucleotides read TGTGCCAGCTGTTTATGGGCGGGGGTGGCTTTCTTT. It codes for CASCLWAGVAFF.

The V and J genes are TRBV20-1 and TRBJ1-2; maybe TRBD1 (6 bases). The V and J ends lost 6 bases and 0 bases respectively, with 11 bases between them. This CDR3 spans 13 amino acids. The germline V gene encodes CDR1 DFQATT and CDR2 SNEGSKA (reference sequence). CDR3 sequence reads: CSARTAANYGYTF. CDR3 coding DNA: TGCAGTGCCCGGACAGCAGCTAACTATGGCTACACCTTC.

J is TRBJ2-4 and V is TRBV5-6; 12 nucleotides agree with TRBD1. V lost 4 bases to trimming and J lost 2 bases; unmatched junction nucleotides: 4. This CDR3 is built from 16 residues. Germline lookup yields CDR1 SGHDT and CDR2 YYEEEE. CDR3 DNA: TGTGCCAGCAGCACTCGGGACAGGGGGCCCAAAAACATTCAGTACTTC. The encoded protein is CASSTRDRGPKNIQYF.

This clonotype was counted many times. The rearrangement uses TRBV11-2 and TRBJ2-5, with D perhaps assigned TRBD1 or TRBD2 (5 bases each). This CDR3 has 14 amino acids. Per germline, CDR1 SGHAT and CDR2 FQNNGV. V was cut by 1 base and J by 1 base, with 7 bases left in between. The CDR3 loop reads CASSLGGGQETQYF. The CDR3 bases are TGTGCCAGCAGCTTAGGTGGGGGCCAAGAGACCCAGTACTTC.

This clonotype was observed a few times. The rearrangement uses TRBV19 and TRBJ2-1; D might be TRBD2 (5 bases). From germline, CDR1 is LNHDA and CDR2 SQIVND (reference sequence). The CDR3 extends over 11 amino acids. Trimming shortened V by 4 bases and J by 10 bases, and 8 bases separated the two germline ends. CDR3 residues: CASSTGSEQFF. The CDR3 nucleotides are TGTGCCAGTAGTACGGGGAGCGAGCAGTTCTTC.

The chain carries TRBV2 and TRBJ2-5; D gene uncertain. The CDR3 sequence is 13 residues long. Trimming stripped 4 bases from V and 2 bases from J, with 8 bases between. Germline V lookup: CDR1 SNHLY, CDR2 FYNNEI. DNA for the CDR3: TGTGCCAGCAGTGGGGCGGATCAAGAGACCCAGTACTTC. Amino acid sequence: CASSGADQETQYF.

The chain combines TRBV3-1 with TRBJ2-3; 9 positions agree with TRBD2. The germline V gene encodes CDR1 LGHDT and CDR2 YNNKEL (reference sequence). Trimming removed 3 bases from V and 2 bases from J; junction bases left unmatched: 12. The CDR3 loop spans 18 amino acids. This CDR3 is CASSQNPAGGTNTDTQYF. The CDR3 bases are TGTGCCAGCAGCCAGAACCCAGCGGGGGGCACCAACACAGATACGCAGTATTTT.

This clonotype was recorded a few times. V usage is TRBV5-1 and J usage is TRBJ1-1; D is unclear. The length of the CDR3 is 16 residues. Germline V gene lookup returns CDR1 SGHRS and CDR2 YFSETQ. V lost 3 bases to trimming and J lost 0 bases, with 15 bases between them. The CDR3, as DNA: TGCGCCAGCAGCTCTACTACCGGAGGGCTGAACACTGAAGCTTTCTTT. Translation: CASSSTTGGLNTEAFF.

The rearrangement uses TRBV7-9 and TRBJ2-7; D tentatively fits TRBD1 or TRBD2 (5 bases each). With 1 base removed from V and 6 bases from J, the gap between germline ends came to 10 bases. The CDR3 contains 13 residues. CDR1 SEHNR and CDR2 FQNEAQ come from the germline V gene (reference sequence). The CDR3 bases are TGTGCCAGCAGCTTAGACGGGGCTAGCGAGCAGTACTTC. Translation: CASSLDGASEQYF.

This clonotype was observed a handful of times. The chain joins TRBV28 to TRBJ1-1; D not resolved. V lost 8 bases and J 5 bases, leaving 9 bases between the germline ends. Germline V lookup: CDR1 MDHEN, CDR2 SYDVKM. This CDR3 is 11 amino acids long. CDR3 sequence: CASLRTTEAFF. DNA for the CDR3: TGTGCCAGCCTCAGGACGACTGAAGCTTTCTTT.

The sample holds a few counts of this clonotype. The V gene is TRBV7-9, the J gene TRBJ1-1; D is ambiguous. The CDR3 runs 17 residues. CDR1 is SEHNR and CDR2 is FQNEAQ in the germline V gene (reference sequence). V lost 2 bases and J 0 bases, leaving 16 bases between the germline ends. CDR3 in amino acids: CASSLPYLLPMNTEAFF. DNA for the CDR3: TGTGCCAGCAGCTTACCATACTTGCTGCCTATGAACACTGAAGCTTTCTTT.

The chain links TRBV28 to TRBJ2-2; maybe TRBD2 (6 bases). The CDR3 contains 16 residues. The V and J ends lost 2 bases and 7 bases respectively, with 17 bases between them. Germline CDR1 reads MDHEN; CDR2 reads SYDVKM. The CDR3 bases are TGTGCCAGCAGTTTAGGTCGGAGGAGGGCCGGCGGGGAGCTGTTTTTT. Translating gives CASSLGRRRAGGELFF.

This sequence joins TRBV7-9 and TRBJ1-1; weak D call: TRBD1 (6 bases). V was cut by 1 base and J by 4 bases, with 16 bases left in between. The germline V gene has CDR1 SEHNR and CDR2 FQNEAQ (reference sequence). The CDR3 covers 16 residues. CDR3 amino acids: CASSLGSGAGATEAFF. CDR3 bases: TGTGCCAGCAGCTTAGGATCGGGGGCCGGGGCCACTGAAGCTTTCTTT.

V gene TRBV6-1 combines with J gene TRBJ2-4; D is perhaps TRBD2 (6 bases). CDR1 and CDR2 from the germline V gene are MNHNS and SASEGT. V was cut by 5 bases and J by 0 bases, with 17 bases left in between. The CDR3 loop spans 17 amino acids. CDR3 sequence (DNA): TGTGCCAGCAGTCCCTTCGGGGAGGTGATAGCCAAAAACATTCAGTACTTC. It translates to CASSPFGEVIAKNIQYF.

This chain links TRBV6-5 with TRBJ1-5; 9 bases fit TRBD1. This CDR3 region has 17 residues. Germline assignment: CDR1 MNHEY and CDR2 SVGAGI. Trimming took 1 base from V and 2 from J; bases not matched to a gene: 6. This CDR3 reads CASSYWDRVVRNQPQHF. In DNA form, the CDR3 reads TGTGCCAGCAGTTACTGGGACAGGGTAGTTCGCAATCAGCCCCAGCATTTT.

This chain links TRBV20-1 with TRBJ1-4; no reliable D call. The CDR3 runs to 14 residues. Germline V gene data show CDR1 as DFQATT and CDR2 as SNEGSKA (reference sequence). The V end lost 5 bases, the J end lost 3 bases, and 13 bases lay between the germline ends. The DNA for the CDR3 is TGCAGTGCTTCTTCGACTCAATCTAATGAAAAACTGTTTTTT. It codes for CSASSTQSNEKLFF.

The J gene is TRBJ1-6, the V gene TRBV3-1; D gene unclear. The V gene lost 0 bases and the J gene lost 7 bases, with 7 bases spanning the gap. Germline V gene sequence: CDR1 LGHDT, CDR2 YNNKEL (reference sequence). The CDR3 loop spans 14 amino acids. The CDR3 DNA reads TGTGCCAGCAGCCAAGAGCAGAAGAATTCACCCCTCCACTTT. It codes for CASSQEQKNSPLHF. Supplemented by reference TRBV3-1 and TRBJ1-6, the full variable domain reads DTAVSQTPKYLVTQMGNDKSIKCEQNLGHDTMYWYKQDSKKFLKIMFSYNNKELIINETVPNRFSPKSPDKAHLNLHINSLELGDSAVYFCASSQEQKNSPLHFGNGTRLTVT.

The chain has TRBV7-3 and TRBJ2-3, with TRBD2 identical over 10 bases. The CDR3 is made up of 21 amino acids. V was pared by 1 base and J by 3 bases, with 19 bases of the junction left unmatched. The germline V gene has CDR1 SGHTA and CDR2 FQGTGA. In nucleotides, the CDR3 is TGTGCCAGCAGCTTAAATGGGTCGAGCGGGAGGGCCAGGTTCCAAACAGATACGCAGTATTTT. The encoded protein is CASSLNGSSGRARFQTDTQYF.

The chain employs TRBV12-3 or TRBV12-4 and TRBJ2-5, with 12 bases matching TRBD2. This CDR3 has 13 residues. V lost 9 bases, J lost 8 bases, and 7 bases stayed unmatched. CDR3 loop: CASTSSGGETQYF. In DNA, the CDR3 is TGTGCCAGTACTTCTAGCGGGGGGGAAACCCAGTACTTC.

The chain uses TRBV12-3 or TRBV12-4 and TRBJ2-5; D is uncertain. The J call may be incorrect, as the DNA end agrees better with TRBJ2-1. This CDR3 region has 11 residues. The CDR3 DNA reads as TGTGCCAGTCATAAAGGGAATGAGCAGTTCTTC. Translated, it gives CASHKGNEQFF.

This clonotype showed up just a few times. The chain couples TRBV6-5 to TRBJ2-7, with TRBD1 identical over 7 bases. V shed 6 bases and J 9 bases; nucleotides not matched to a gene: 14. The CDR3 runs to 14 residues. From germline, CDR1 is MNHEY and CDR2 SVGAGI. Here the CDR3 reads CASSLTGQPTGQYF. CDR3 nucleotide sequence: TGTGCCAGCAGCCTGACAGGGCAACCCACGGGGCAGTACTTC.

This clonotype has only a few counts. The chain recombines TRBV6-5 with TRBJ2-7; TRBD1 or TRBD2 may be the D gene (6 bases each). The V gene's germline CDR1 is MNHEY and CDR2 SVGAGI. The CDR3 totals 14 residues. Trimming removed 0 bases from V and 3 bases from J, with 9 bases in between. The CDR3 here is CASSYSGGGYEQYF. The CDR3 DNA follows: TGTGCCAGCAGTTACTCCGGAGGGGGCTACGAGCAGTACTTC.

The CDR3 protein is CSVEGTGLGNTIYF. The DNA for the CDR3 is TGCAGCGTTGAAGGGACAGGGTTGGGAAACACCATATATTTT. The gene calls are TRBV29-1 and TRBJ1-3, with TRBD1 matching over 8 bases. Trimming removed 1 base from V and 4 bases from J; junction bases left unmatched: 3. Germline loops: CDR1 SQVTM, CDR2 ANQGSEA. The CDR3 spans 14 residues.

The CDR3 reads CASSPQPGQGLGNTIYF. In DNA, the CDR3 is TGTGCCAGCTCACCCCAACCGGGACAGGGGCTTGGAAACACCATATATTTT. This chain joins TRBV18 and TRBJ1-3; TRBD1 aligns across 10 bases. CDR3 length: 17 amino acids. J was trimmed by 3 bases and V by 3 bases; bases with no gene match: 8. Germline CDR1 is KGHSH and CDR2 is LQKENI.

In DNA form, the CDR3 reads TGTGCCAGCAGCCAGATACAGGGAAACTCTGAAGCTTTCTTT. Its translation: CASSQIQGNSEAFF. The rearrangement links TRBV3-1 to TRBJ1-1, with a weak D call TRBD1 (6 bases). The CDR3 has 14 amino acids. Trimming took 3 bases from V and 6 from J, leaving 14 bases between them. Germline-derived CDR1 and CDR2 are LGHDT and YNNKEL (reference sequence).

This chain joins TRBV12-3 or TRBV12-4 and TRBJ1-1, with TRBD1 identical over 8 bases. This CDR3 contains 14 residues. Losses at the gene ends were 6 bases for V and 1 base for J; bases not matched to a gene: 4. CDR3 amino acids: CASRPTGENTEAFF. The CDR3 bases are TGTGCCAGCAGGCCGACAGGGGAGAACACTGAAGCTTTCTTT.

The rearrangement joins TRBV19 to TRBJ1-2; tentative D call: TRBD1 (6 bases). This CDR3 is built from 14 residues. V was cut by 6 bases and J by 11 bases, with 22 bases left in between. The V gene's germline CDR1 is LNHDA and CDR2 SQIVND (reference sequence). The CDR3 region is CASRREGGSSSYTF. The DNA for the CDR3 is TGTGCCAGTAGGCGTGAGGGGGGTTCCTCAAGTTACACCTTC.